This T cell receptor beta chain was sequenced in a study of CD8 T cells in Susac syndrome (dated by TCRdb to between 2018 and 2021). As for the study more broadly: Among the Susac syndrome patients who were sequenced, clinically active disease was present in 5 or 6 and clinical remission was observed in fewer than ten. At blood withdrawal, Susac syndrome patients were either therapy-naive, taking corticosteroids (in some cases with IVIg as well), or taking IVIg alone. Whether CD8+ T cell activation and differentiation in Susac syndrome was antigen driven was tested using repertoire sequencing. The clonality of the CD8+ T cell repertoire was compared across about a dozen healthy donors, some 14 Susac syndrome patients and about 16 multiple sclerosis patients. General conclusions and limits of the study: The study acknowledged that relatively few individuals were included in the TCR sequencing and HLA analysis. Susac syndrome CD8+ repertoires showed clonal expansion, highest in CD8+ TEMRA cells and greater in clinically active than remitting patients. Over 15 Susac-specific public clones were identified in the total CD8+ repertoire, and four or five Susac-specific public clones were identified in the CD8+ TEMRA repertoire.

Peripheral blood CD8+ and CD4+ T cells from healthy donors, Susac syndrome patients and multiple sclerosis patients were profiled by high-throughput TCR beta sequencing. Recently defined diagnostic criteria for definite or probable disease were met by the Susac syndrome patients. Bulk CD8+ and CD4+ T cells were purified by magnetic negative isolation, while CD8+ TEMRA cells were enriched using FACS. Blood was drawn into EDTA tubes, processed within 24 hours, and PBMCs were isolated by density gradient centrifugation. PBMCs intended for TCR sequencing were frozen in liquid nitrogen and were later thawed in a 37 degrees C water bath. Purity of sorted or isolated CD4+, CD8+ and CD8+ TEMRA cells was at least 90%. For this clonotype: The specificity of this receptor is unknown. The input lacks base qualities; no much larger clone sits a single base away.

Here V drops 1 base and J drops 4 bases, and the junction holds 5 bases not matched to any gene. From its cysteine to its phenylalanine, the CDR3 spans 15 amino acids. Only CDR3 DNA is held: 45 bases, read in frame from base 1. RNA was extracted with the RNeasy kit and roughly 0.5 to 1 ug was reverse transcribed using random hexamers. The immunoSEQ multiplex PCR assay, covering 54 Vbeta and 13 Jbeta segments, was used to amplify TCR beta CDR3 regions. PCR amplification bias was corrected by using a synthetic template baseline for primer optimization and computational correction. On the authors' methods: Reads were assigned to V, D and J genes according to IMGT and analyzed in immunoSEQ Analyzer, with only productive sequences retained. To calculate clonality, Shannon entropy was normalized by log2 of the number of productive unique sequences and then subtracted from one. For each patient and control, public and private clones were evaluated within the 100 most prevalent clones. A clone was defined as Susac-specific if it was absent from the healthy and MS cohorts, from roughly 1,000 published viral clones and from other ImmuneACCESS disease sequences. TCRdb reworked the public reads: Q25 trimming with fastp, MiXCR clone assembly, productive beta chains retained. Duplicate CDR3 protein sequences are folded into a single record with the most common DNA and genes. TCRdb's processing, not the study's, gives the V and J calls here. The sample records about 110,000 distinct CDR3 sequences, around 94% of which are singletons. The ten most abundant clones make up roughly 0.38% of the sample.

This receptor chain uses TRBV23-1 and TRBJ2-3, with TRBD1 matching 7 junction bases. TRBV23-1 carries the ORF label, with uncertain function. The receptor comes from a human donor with Susac syndrome. Sequencing used CD8+ T cells from PBMCs. The bases read TGCGCCAGCAGTCAATGCCCCACAGGGGCAGATACGCAGTATTTT. This sequence encodes CASSQCPTGADTQYF.